Below are 14 T cell receptor beta chains sequenced from a single sample in a study of cytomegalovirus exposure and HLA in healthy donors. Sequenced by immunoSEQ multiplex PCR; TCRdb stores in-frame clones only, minus some. This sample has fewer than 250,000 clones, with approximately 90% found just once. The sequenced material came from PBMCs. All receptors derive from a man between 18 and 35 years old in good health and CMV-seronegative.

The rearrangement joins TRBV9 to TRBJ2-1; 7 nucleotides match TRBD2. CDR1 and CDR2 from the germline V gene are SGDLS and YYNGEE. After removal of 4 bases from V and 3 bases from J, the junction contained 4 bases not matched to a gene. CDR3 length equals 14 residues. This CDR3 is CASSLGDYYNEQFF. In nucleotides, the CDR3 is TGTGCCAGCAGCCTTGGGGACTACTACAATGAGCAGTTCTTC.

The V and J genes are TRBV5-1 and TRBJ2-3; D possibly corresponds to TRBD2 (5 bases). The CDR3 consists of 16 residues. Germline CDR1 and CDR2: SGHRS and YFSETQ. The ends were cut back, 7 bases at V and 7 bases at J, with 25 bases in the middle. Here the CDR3 DNA reads TGCGCCAGCTCACTTCGACCCGAGCCGGGGTATAATACGCAGTATTTT. Protein sequence: CASSLRPEPGYNTQYF.

The J gene is TRBJ1-1, the V gene TRBV7-9, with 8 positions matching TRBD1. This CDR3 has 17 residues. Germline V gene lookup returns CDR1 SEHNR and CDR2 FQNEAQ (reference sequence). V was clipped by 5 bases and J by 2 bases; unmatched bases: 13. CDR3 region: CASSRDRGEGTNTEAFF. CDR3 bases: TGTGCCAGCAGCCGAGACAGGGGCGAGGGGACCAACACTGAAGCTTTCTTT.

This clone occurred once. J is TRBJ1-1 and V is TRBV28, with unresolved D. V was shortened by 3 bases and J by 1 base, with 18 bases between the two germline ends. Germline V gives CDR1 MDHEN, CDR2 SYDVKM. The CDR3 has 17 amino acids. CDR3 sequence reads: CASSFAQLGVANTEAFF. In nucleotides, the CDR3 is TGTGCCAGCAGTTTTGCGCAGCTGGGTGTAGCGAACACTGAAGCTTTCTTT.

The chain uses TRBV4-3 and TRBJ2-5; 9 positions match TRBD2. CDR1 is LGHNA, CDR2 YSLEER, per germline. The CDR3 is 17 residues long. V was pared by 2 bases and J by 2 bases, with 9 bases of the junction left unmatched. In DNA, the CDR3 is TGCGCCAGCAGCCAACTGAATCACGCGGGGGGGCAAGAGACCCAGTACTTC. Amino acid sequence: CASSQLNHAGGQETQYF.

V and J are TRBV5-8 and TRBJ1-5; 7 bases fit TRBD1. Germline V gene data show CDR1 as SGHTS and CDR2 as YDEGEE. Trimming removed 2 bases from V and 2 bases from J; junction bases left unmatched: 4. This CDR3 region has 15 residues. CDR3 in DNA: TGTGCCAGCAGCTTAACAGGGGTTGGCAATCAGCCCCAGCATTTT. Amino acids: CASSLTGVGNQPQHF.

J is TRBJ2-2 and V is TRBV20-1; D remains ambiguous. The CDR3 has 10 amino acids. Germline V lookup: CDR1 DFQATT, CDR2 SNEGSKA (reference sequence). The CDR3 nucleotides are TGCAGAGCCATTCCCGGGGAGCTGTTTTTT. This gives the protein CRAIPGELFF.

Only one count was recorded for this clone. The gene calls are TRBV9 and TRBJ2-6; 9 bases are a match to TRBD1. CDR3 size: 18 residues. Germline CDR1 SGDLS, CDR2 YYNGEE. V was clipped by 4 bases and J by 1 base; unmatched bases: 9. CDR3 sequence reads: CASSPRGTGLSGANVLTF. The DNA of the CDR3 is TGTGCCAGCAGCCCCCGAGGGACAGGGTTGTCTGGGGCCAACGTCCTGACTTTC.

V and J are TRBV6-4 and TRBJ2-3; 8 positions match TRBD2. The V gene's germline CDR1 is MRHNA and CDR2 SNTAGT. V was clipped by 2 bases and J by 0 bases; unmatched bases: 4. This CDR3 region has 16 residues. The CDR3 sequence is CASSDASGSSTDTQYF. CDR3 nucleotides: TGTGCCAGCAGTGACGCTAGCGGGTCTAGCACAGATACGCAGTATTTT.

The chain uses TRBV27 and TRBJ1-4, with 8 positions matching TRBD1. Germline CDR1 is MNHEY and CDR2 is SMNVEV (reference sequence). CDR3 length: 14 residues. The V and J ends lost 5 bases and 11 bases, in that order; junction bases with no gene match: 10. The CDR3 region has the DNA TGTGCCAGCAGTGAGTTGACAGGGGAGGGGAAACTGTTTTTT. It specifies CASSELTGEGKLFF.

The rearrangement uses TRBV21-1 and TRBJ1-2. TRBV21-1 is given as a pseudogene. The CDR3 spans 14 residues. CDR3 sequence (DNA): TGTGCCAGCAGCTTAGACTTTAGGTGCTATGGCTACACCTTC. Amino acid sequence: CASSLDFRCYGYTF.

The chain carries TRBV2 and TRBJ1-6; no reliable D call. Germline V gene sequence: CDR1 SNHLY, CDR2 FYNNEI. This CDR3 has 15 residues. V lost 6 bases and J lost 8, with 17 bases in between. For the CDR3, the DNA is TGTGCCAGCAGCTCGGTGCTGGGGAGAGATTCACCCCTCCACTTT. This gives the protein CASSSVLGRDSPLHF.

This sequence joins TRBV4-3 and TRBJ2-7, with 9 bases lining up with TRBD1. Trimming took 3 bases from V and 3 from J; bases not matched to a gene: 3. There are 14 residues in the CDR3. The germline V gene encodes CDR1 LGHNA and CDR2 YSLEER. CDR3 sequence: CASSHGDRDYEQYF. DNA for the CDR3: TGCGCCAGCAGCCATGGGGACAGGGACTACGAGCAGTACTTC.

On this clone: Other DNA sequences in the sample encode the same CDR3. CDR3 region: CASSSRYEQYF. The CDR3 DNA sequence: TGTGCCAGCAGTTCTCGGTACGAGCAGTACTTC. The V call is TRBV28, the J call TRBJ2-7; D is uncertain. The CDR3 is 11 amino acids. V lost 4 bases, J lost 4 bases, and 5 bases lay in between. The germline V gene has CDR1 MDHEN and CDR2 SYDVKM.